These 7 T cell receptor beta chains were sequenced from one sample in a study of blood T cells in healthy people across ages. Primed by a sample-barcoded 5' primer and a J-beta primer mix, a second PCR proceeded for 7 to 11 cycles. Using its own MiXCR run on the 5' RACE reads, TCRdb lists one record per CDR3 protein. The table has 1.5 million to 2 million distinct CDR3 sequences, roughly 27% seen once. Specimen: blood. These receptors were taken from a woman in her thirties in good health.

This clonotype was detected a few times. The chain has TRBV7-2 and TRBJ2-7; no clear D gene. Trimming removed 5 bases from V and 7 bases from J, with 6 bases in between. This CDR3 is built from 10 residues. In germline, CDR1 is SGHTA, CDR2 FQGNSA. Here the CDR3 reads CASSGEEQYF. CDR3 sequence (DNA): TGTGCCAGCAGCGGAGAAGAGCAGTACTTC.

This clonotype was recorded many times. The chain joins TRBV5-1 to TRBJ2-7; the D is unclear. V gave up 7 bases and J gave up 0 bases, with 8 bases separating them. Germline values: CDR1 SGHRS, CDR2 YFSETQ. The length of the CDR3 is 12 residues. CDR3: CASHDGSYEQYF. The CDR3 DNA follows: TGCGCCAGCCATGACGGCTCCTACGAGCAGTACTTC.

CDR3 residues: CASSFREDMGYGYTF. The CDR3 DNA reads as TGTGCCAGCAGTTTCCGGGAGGACATGGGCTATGGCTACACCTTC. The rearrangement uses TRBV6-1 and TRBJ1-2; possible D gene TRBD1, 5 bases. Germline values: CDR1 MNHNS, CDR2 SASEGT. The CDR3 consists of 15 residues. The V gene lost 5 bases and the J gene lost 4 bases, with 17 bases spanning the gap.

A few counts support this clonotype. This rearrangement joins TRBV12-3 or TRBV12-4 to TRBJ2-5, with a weak D call TRBD2 (5 bases). V lost 6 bases to trimming and J lost 8 bases, with 16 bases between them. The CDR3 extends over 13 amino acids. CDR3 in amino acids: CASSIEGLDTQYF. CDR3 DNA: TGTGCCAGCAGCATTGAGGGCCTGGATACCCAGTACTTC.

The chain links TRBV28 to TRBJ2-3, with 10 bases that match TRBD2. Trimming cost V 6 bases and J 5 bases; bases outside gene matches: 8. In germline, CDR1 is MDHEN, CDR2 SYDVKM. This CDR3 contains 15 residues. The CDR3 sequence: CASREQRGGRDTQYF. The DNA of the CDR3 is TGTGCCAGCAGGGAACAGCGGGGGGGGAGAGATACGCAGTATTTT.

The V gene is TRBV7-9, the J gene TRBJ2-1; the D gene is possibly TRBD2 (5 bases). Germline V CDR1 and CDR2: SEHNR, FQNEAQ (reference sequence). CDR3 size: 14 residues. Trimming took off 2 bases at V and 9 bases at J, with 14 bases between the two ends. The CDR3 DNA sequence: TGTGCCAGCAGCTTATTATGGGCCGCGGGTGAGCAGTTCTTC. Translating gives CASSLLWAAGEQFF.

This clonotype was seen repeatedly, ten times or more. The J gene is TRBJ2-6, the V gene TRBV11-1; 7 bases line up with TRBD1. The CDR3 totals 17 residues. V lost 5 bases to trimming and J lost 0 bases; unmatched junction nucleotides: 7. Per the germline V gene, CDR1 is SGHAT and CDR2 is FQDESV (reference sequence). The CDR3 bases are TGTGCCAGCAGCCCGGGACAGAGAAGCTCTGGGGCCAACGTCCTGACTTTC. Encoded protein: CASSPGQRSSGANVLTF.